The 22 T cell receptor beta chains listed next were all sequenced from one sample in a study of CD8 T cells in Susac syndrome. Random hexamers were used to reverse transcribe the RNA input (roughly 0.5 to 1 ug). One entry per CDR3 protein results from TCRdb running MiXCR on the immunoSEQ multiplex PCR reads. This sample yields 150,000 to 200,000 distinct CDR3 sequences, of which around 95% are seen a single time; roughly 0.12% belongs to the top ten. Sequences were obtained from CD4+ T cells from PBMCs. The receptor source for this set is a human donor with Susac syndrome.

The chain joins TRBV11-2 to TRBJ2-2; D is unresolved. Germline CDR1 and CDR2: SGHAT and FQNNGV. The CDR3 has 15 residues. The V end was cut by 7 bases, the J end by 3 bases, with 15 bases between. CDR3 DNA: TGTGCCAGCACCGATTCCGACATATACACCGGGGAGCTGTTTTTT. This translates into CASTDSDIYTGELFF.

This clonotype has only one observation. This sequence joins TRBV30 and TRBJ1-5, with D possibly TRBD1 on 6 matching bases. Trimming cost V 0 bases and J 4 bases, with 13 bases left between them. The CDR3 is 15 amino acids. From germline, CDR1 is GTSNPN and CDR2 SVGIG (reference sequence). The CDR3 DNA sequence: TGTGCCTGGAGTGTTCTGGGGGCACGGAATCAGCCCCAGCATTTT. The encoded protein is CAWSVLGARNQPQHF.

The chain carries TRBV12-3 or TRBV12-4 and TRBJ2-1; unclear D gene. V dropped 6 bases and J dropped 1 base, with 7 bases sitting between them. The CDR3 length is 13 residues. In DNA form, the CDR3 reads TGTGCCAGCAGCCCGGTGTCCTACAATGAGCAGTTCTTC. Its protein is CASSPVSYNEQFF.

The V gene is TRBV5-1, the J gene TRBJ2-2; D possibly corresponds to TRBD1 (6 bases). The CDR3 is 14 amino acids. Per the germline V gene, CDR1 is SGHRS and CDR2 is YFSETQ. Trimming took 4 bases from V and 5 from J, leaving 12 bases between them. CDR3 amino acids: CASSPQQGTGELFF. The CDR3 DNA is TGCGCCAGCAGCCCTCAACAGGGAACCGGGGAGCTGTTTTTT.

This clonotype was detected only a few times. The chain has TRBV5-6 and TRBJ2-3; D gene unclear. CDR1 and CDR2 (germline): SGHDT, YYEEEE. The CDR3 has 13 amino acids. Trimming removed 0 bases from V and 4 bases from J, with 6 bases in between. The CDR3 loop reads CASSLGQADTQYF. For the CDR3, the DNA is TGTGCCAGCAGCTTGGGTCAGGCAGATACGCAGTATTTT.

This rearrangement joins TRBV24-1 to TRBJ1-2; D perhaps matches TRBD1 (5 bases). The CDR3 is 14 residues long. Between the trimmed V and J ends, which lost 4 bases and 8 bases, there was a span of 16 bases. Germline CDR1 reads KGHDR; CDR2 reads SFDVKD. CDR3 sequence: CATSEDEGPSGYTF. The DNA of the CDR3 is TGTGCCACCAGTGAGGATGAGGGGCCCTCCGGCTACACCTTC.

V gene TRBV29-1 combines with J gene TRBJ1-1, with D maybe TRBD1 (6 bases). Germline CDR1 and CDR2: SQVTM and ANQGSEA. The V gene lost 1 base and the J gene lost 0 bases, with 12 bases spanning the gap. The CDR3 loop spans 15 amino acids. Here the CDR3 DNA reads TGCAGCGTTGAAGGGCAGGGGAGGTTGAACACTGAAGCTTTCTTT. It encodes CSVEGQGRLNTEAFF.

The J gene is TRBJ2-5, the V gene TRBV6-2 or TRBV6-3; maybe TRBD2 (6 bases). Trimming removed 6 bases at V and 2 bases at J, with 10 bases between. This CDR3 is 13 amino acids long. Germline loops: CDR1 MNHEY, CDR2 SVGEGT. CDR3 loop: CASRTGRQETQYF. For the CDR3, the DNA is TGTGCCAGCAGAACGGGGAGGCAAGAGACCCAGTACTTC.

CDR3 bases: TGTGCCAGCCGAGGGACCATTCAGTACTTC. It yields the protein CASRGTIQYF. The chain employs TRBV6-7 and TRBJ2-4; TRBD1 or TRBD2 may be the D gene (5 bases each). TRBV6-7 is classed as an ORF, of uncertain function. The CDR3 has 10 amino acids. The V end lost 8 bases, the J end lost 9 bases, and 8 bases lay between the germline ends.

The chain employs TRBV4-2 and TRBJ2-1, with D perhaps matching TRBD1 (5 bases). The CDR3 extends over 12 amino acids. Germline-derived CDR1 and CDR2 are LGHNA and YNFKEQ. V was clipped by 0 bases and J by 9 bases, with 6 bases between them. CDR3 DNA: TGTGCCAGCAGCCAAGATCAGGGTGAGCAGTTCTTC. This gives the protein CASSQDQGEQFF.

This clonotype was recorded only once. The chain recombines TRBV11-2 with TRBJ1-1, with D unclear. V lost 4 bases, J lost 8 bases, and 8 bases lay in between. Germline-derived CDR1 and CDR2 are SGHAT and FQNNGV. There are 11 residues in the CDR3. The chain's CDR3 is CASSYLNEAFF. The CDR3 DNA reads TGTGCCAGCAGCTACCTCAACGAAGCTTTCTTT. The full variable domain, rest sourced from reference TRBV11-2 and TRBJ1-1, is EAGVAQSPRYKIIEKRQSVAFWCNPISGHATLYWYQQILGQGPKLLIQFQNNGVVDDSQLPKDRFSAERLKGVDSTLKIQPAKLEDSAVYLCASSYLNEAFFGQGTRLTVV.

The V gene is TRBV28, the J gene TRBJ2-4; 7 bases agree with TRBD2. The V gene end was trimmed by 8 bases and the J gene end by 1 base; junction bases not matched to a gene: 2. The germline CDR1 and CDR2 sequences are MDHEN and SYDVKM. There are 13 residues in the CDR3. The CDR3 nucleotides are TGTGCCAGCGGGGAGGGGGCCAAAAACATTCAGTACTTC. This sequence encodes CASGEGAKNIQYF.

The chain couples TRBV14 to TRBJ1-3; D not resolved. Germline loops: CDR1 SGHDN, CDR2 FVKESK. Trimming took off 4 bases at V and 2 bases at J, with 9 bases between the two ends. The CDR3 length is 14 residues. The CDR3, as DNA: TGTGCCAGCAGCCCACCAGGAACTGGAAACACCATATATTTT. Translating gives CASSPPGTGNTIYF.

The rearrangement links TRBV20-1 to TRBJ2-2; the D is unclear. The CDR3 has 13 residues. Trimming took off 5 bases at V and 4 bases at J, with 11 bases between the two ends. The V gene's germline CDR1 is DFQATT and CDR2 SNEGSKA (reference sequence). The CDR3 region is CSAAPSITGELFF. The CDR3 DNA reads as TGCAGTGCTGCCCCATCTATCACCGGGGAGCTGTTTTTT.

This chain joins TRBV30 and TRBJ2-5; the D is unclear. Per the germline V gene, CDR1 is GTSNPN and CDR2 is SVGIG (reference sequence). This CDR3 has 13 amino acids. V gave up 0 bases and J gave up 0 bases, with 5 bases separating them. The CDR3 region has the DNA TGTGCCTGGAGTGTGGTGTACCAAGAGACCCAGTACTTC. Translation gives CAWSVVYQETQYF.

V usage is TRBV29-1 and J usage is TRBJ1-1; D not resolved. V was pared by 1 base and J by 3 bases, with 6 bases between. This CDR3 spans 12 amino acids. CDR1 SQVTM and CDR2 ANQGSEA come from the germline V gene. Written as DNA, the CDR3 is TGCAGCGTTGAAGGACGGTACACTGAAGCTTTCTTT. Translating it yields CSVEGRYTEAFF. The full variable domain, its missing parts supplied by reference TRBV29-1 and TRBJ1-1, is SAVISQKPSRDICQRGTSLTIQCQVDSQVTMMFWYRQQPGQSLTLIATANQGSEATYESGFVIDKFPISRPNLTFSTLTVSNMSPEDSSIYLCSVEGRYTEAFFGQGTRLTVV.

The CDR3 spells CASSEVGGDLEFF. The CDR3 coding sequence is TGTGCCAGCAGTGAAGTTGGCGGGGACCTTGAGTTCTTC. The chain recombines TRBV2 with TRBJ2-1; perhaps TRBD2 as D (6 bases). V was pared by 1 base and J by 14 bases, with 15 bases between. This CDR3 contains 13 residues. Germline CDR1 reads SNHLY; CDR2 reads FYNNEI.

The chain carries TRBV7-9 and TRBJ2-6, with D possibly being TRBD2 (6 bases). The CDR3 is 19 amino acids. The V end was cut by 4 bases, the J end by 0 bases, with 19 bases between. Germline CDR1 and CDR2: SEHNR and FQNEAQ (reference sequence). CDR3 residues: CASSSRETYGASGANVLTF. The CDR3 DNA follows: TGTGCCAGCAGCTCCCGGGAGACTTACGGGGCCTCTGGGGCCAACGTCCTGACTTTC.

V and J are TRBV9 and TRBJ2-3; D gene uncertain. Trimming left V 0 bases short and J 1 base short, with 6 bases between. From germline, CDR1 is SGDLS and CDR2 YYNGEE. This CDR3 has 14 amino acids. CDR3 nucleotide sequence: TGTGCCAGCAGCGTAGTTCCGGGCACAGATACGCAGTATTTT. It codes for CASSVVPGTDTQYF.

The chain carries TRBV19 and TRBJ1-5; D is perhaps TRBD1 (5 bases). The germline V gene encodes CDR1 LNHDA and CDR2 SQIVND (reference sequence). The CDR3 contains 12 residues. V lost 6 bases and J 7 bases, leaving 10 bases between the germline ends. The CDR3 loop reads CASSPWGQPQHF. The CDR3 nucleotides read TGTGCCAGTAGCCCATGGGGGCAGCCCCAGCATTTT.

The chain employs TRBV5-1 and TRBJ1-1, with D maybe TRBD1 (6 bases). Germline CDR1 SGHRS, CDR2 YFSETQ. This CDR3 is 14 amino acids long. The V and J ends lost 3 bases and 6 bases respectively, with 15 bases between them. CDR3 in amino acids: CASSYVSGAAEAFF. CDR3 nucleotide sequence: TGCGCCAGCAGCTACGTCTCGGGGGCTGCTGAAGCTTTCTTT.

This clonotype turned up a few times. This chain joins TRBV7-3 and TRBJ2-3; possibly TRBD1 for D (6 bases). Germline V gene sequence: CDR1 SGHTA, CDR2 FQGTGA. The CDR3 is 14 amino acids. V shed 5 bases and J shed 0 bases, with 9 bases lying between them. CDR3 DNA sequence: TGTGCCAGCAGCCCGGACAGCAGCACAGATACGCAGTATTTT. It codes for CASSPDSSTDTQYF.